A single T cell receptor beta chain is shown here with its context. Base qualities were left out, and no much larger clone turns up one base away. TCR cDNA was synthesized by 5'RACE template switching, through which a universal primer site and unique molecular identifiers were introduced. Priming of cDNA synthesis was performed from both the TCR alpha and TCR beta constant segments. Two PCR steps were used to amplify libraries, with sample barcodes and sequencing adapters being added in the second step. Sequencing of libraries was done on Illumina HiSeq 2500 (2x100 bp) or NovaSeq (2x150 bp). Under the source paper's analysis protocol: Demultiplexing of reads and collapsing into UMI consensus sequences were performed with MIGEC, and V(D)J alignment was carried out with MiXCR. Using edgeR on replicate PBMC samples, clonotypes were called vaccine-responding if FDR was below 0.01 and the log2 fold change was above 5 up to day 15. Bulk clonotypes were assigned CD4 or CD8 identity according to which sequenced CD4 or CD8 repertoire held them at higher abundance. To estimate how each clone was distributed across memory phenotypes, clonotype frequencies in memory subsets were weighted by the numbers of FACS-sorted cells. In-frame beta chains were kept once TCRdb had trimmed the public reads at Q25 with fastp and called clones with MiXCR. For every CDR3 protein sequence, its rows merge into one entry that carries the most common genes and DNA. These V and J calls originate from TCRdb's pipeline instead of the authors' own analysis. The table for this sample lists tens of thousands of distinct CDR3 sequences; 5% to 6% of them were counted only once. The ten biggest clones cover 10% to 15% of the sample.

From the cysteine up to the phenylalanine, the CDR3 has a length of 14 residues. Of all the DNA, just the CDR3 is kept, 42 bases in frame from base 1. From a lookup of the germline V gene, CDR1 and CDR2 are MNHEY and SVGEGT. V is cut back by 10 bases and J by 9 bases, with 13 bases in the junction unmatched. These data are taken from a study of T cells after yellow fever vaccination (dated by TCRdb to the late 2010s). A note on the overall study: Memory subsets (EM, EMRA, CM and Tscm) were sorted on a BD FACS Aria III using CD3, CD45RA, CCR7 and CD95 staining. Blood samples were taken at several timepoints before and after primary and secondary immunization, and bulk PBMC replicates and cell subsets were isolated. Libraries from fractions with low cell numbers were prepared with the SMART-Seq v4 Ultra Low Input RNA kit. Memory subsets were sorted on days 0, 15 and 45 and at 18 months after primary vaccination, and on days 0, 15 and 45 after the 30-year booster. To track T-cell clones before and after primary and booster YFV17D yellow fever vaccination, bulk TCR alpha and beta repertoires were sequenced longitudinally. Two healthy male donors, one aged 18 to 30 and one aged 30 to 40 years, were included in the cohort.

Explained via the paper, the treatment or condition label denotes: live attenuated yellow fever vaccine strain. PBMCs were isolated from peripheral blood using a standard Ficoll-Paque protocol. RNA from sorted memory subsets was extracted with the RNeasy Micro Kit. Broad study findings and their caveats: Most clones expanded after primary vaccination were re-detected after the booster (almost 97% of CD4 and around 86% of CD8), suggesting broad memory maintenance. Because abundant contaminating clonotypes from the bulk population could be contained in FACS-sorted repertoires, computational filtering was required. A small share of clonotypes occurred in both CD4 and CD8 compartments, likely arising from convergent recombination. On day 0, almost all vaccine-responding clonotypes were found to be below detection in the sorted memory subsets. The study included only a couple of donors, which limits how far the findings can be generalized. The secondary T-cell response was weaker than the primary response but faster, peaking on day 5 instead of day 15.

The chain joins TRBV6-2 or TRBV6-3 to TRBJ2-1; 9 central nucleotides agree with TRBD1. This clonotype was sampled from a young man who received the YFV17D yellow fever vaccine. The source was PBMCs, either bulk or a sorted T-cell subset (CD4+, CD8+, memory, or dextramer-sorted; not recorded which), collected 15 days after the yellow fever booster vaccination. The CDR3 region reads CATDRGTGFAEQFF. The bases are TGTGCCACCGACAGGGGGACAGGGTTCGCTGAGCAGTTCTTC.